What follows are 9 T cell receptor beta chains derived from one specimen sequenced in a study of shared clonotypes between healthy human individuals. Profiling relied on immunoSEQ multiplex PCR, and the TCRdb table lists in-frame clones only, not all of them. Of about half a million clones listed, approximately 85% were seen once; the top ten hold 10% to 15%. The sample comprised PBMCs. The origin of the receptors is a woman in her thirties or forties in good health. Some clones in this sample may be carry-over from other donors' samples.

The chain carries TRBV5-1 and TRBJ2-5, with a possible D match to TRBD1 (6 bases). CDR1 and CDR2 (germline): SGHRS, YFSETQ. This CDR3 is 14 amino acids long. V gave up 1 base and J gave up 5 bases, with 12 bases separating them. In DNA, the CDR3 is TGCGCCAGCAGCTTGATGGGCAGGGGTGAGACCCAGTACTTC. Amino acids: CASSLMGRGETQYF. The whole variable domain, remainder taken from reference TRBV5-1 and TRBJ2-5, is KAGVTQTPRYLIKTRGQQVTLSCSPISGHRSVSWYQQTPGQGLQFLFEYFSETQRNKGNFPGRFSGRQFSNSRSEMNVSTLELGDSALYLCASSLMGRGETQYFGPGTRLLVL.

This clone was seen a single time. V gene TRBV7-9 combines with J gene TRBJ2-1; D is uncertain. Germline V lookup: CDR1 SEHNR, CDR2 FQNEAQ (reference sequence). The CDR3 has 15 amino acids. The V end was cut by 2 bases, the J end by 3 bases, with 11 bases between. Here the CDR3 reads CASSLSLVVYNEQFF. The CDR3 DNA is TGTGCCAGCAGCTTATCTTTGGTGGTCTACAATGAGCAGTTCTTC. Using reference TRBV7-9 and TRBJ2-1 for the parts outside the CDR3, the full variable domain is DTGVSQNPRHKITKRGQNVTFRCDPISEHNRLYWYRQTLGQGPEFLTYFQNEAQLEKSRLLSDRFSAERPKGSFSTLEIQRTEQGDSAMYLCASSLSLVVYNEQFFGPGTRLTVL.

This chain joins TRBV28 and TRBJ2-2; D is perhaps TRBD1 (6 bases). Trimming removed 7 bases from V and 6 bases from J, with 18 bases in between. The germline V gene has CDR1 MDHEN and CDR2 SYDVKM. The CDR3 is made up of 15 amino acids. The CDR3 is CASTTLGQGPGELFF. Written as DNA, the CDR3 is TGTGCCAGCACTACTCTCGGTCAGGGGCCCGGGGAGCTGTTTTTT.

The chain is built from TRBV30 and TRBJ2-5; D call uncertain. CDR1 is GTSNPN, CDR2 SVGIG, per germline (reference sequence). CDR3 size: 16 residues. V lost 5 bases to trimming and J lost 2 bases, with 21 bases between them. The CDR3 nucleotides read TGTGCCTGGGTACCCGGACCCCTTTGGGCACAAGAGACCCAGTACTTC. Its translation: CAWVPGPLWAQETQYF.

The CDR3 here is CASSEGTGSIHEQYF. The CDR3 region has the DNA TGCGCCAGCAGTGAAGGGACAGGGTCGATCCACGAGCAGTACTTC. The rearrangement uses TRBV10-1 and TRBJ2-7, with 9 nucleotides matching TRBD1. The CDR3 consists of 15 residues. J was trimmed by 5 bases and V by 3 bases; bases with no gene match: 8. The germline gives CDR1 WNHNN, CDR2 SYGVQD (reference sequence).

The rearrangement joins TRBV29-1 to TRBJ2-3, with D possibly being TRBD1 or TRBD2 (5 bases each). The CDR3 is 16 residues long. The V gene's germline CDR1 is SQVTM and CDR2 ANQGSEA. V lost 4 bases and J 0 bases, leaving 17 bases between the germline ends. CDR3 bases: TGCAGCGTTGGTTTTTGGGACCTTACTAGCACAGATACGCAGTATTTT. Translated: CSVGFWDLTSTDTQYF.

V and J are TRBV7-3 and TRBJ2-5; D gene uncertain. The germline gives CDR1 SGHTA, CDR2 FQGTGA. The CDR3 is 14 amino acids. V lost 5 bases to trimming and J lost 5 bases, with 15 bases between them. The CDR3 reads CASSPHLGWETQYF. The CDR3 DNA reads TGTGCCAGCAGCCCCCACCTAGGGTGGGAGACCCAGTACTTC.

This clone was observed a handful of times. The chain links TRBV29-1 to TRBJ1-1; a weak D match, TRBD1 (5 bases). The CDR3 runs 13 residues. V gave up 7 bases and J gave up 0 bases, with 12 bases separating them. Per germline, CDR1 SQVTM and CDR2 ANQGSEA. The CDR3 is CSARGFMNTEAFF. The CDR3 DNA sequence: TGCAGCGCCCGGGGGTTCATGAACACTGAAGCTTTCTTT. Together with reference TRBV29-1 and TRBJ1-1, the CDR3 gives the full variable domain: SAVISQKPSRDICQRGTSLTIQCQVDSQVTMMFWYRQQPGQSLTLIATANQGSEATYESGFVIDKFPISRPNLTFSTLTVSNMSPEDSSIYLCSARGFMNTEAFFGQGTRLTVV.

V gene TRBV2 combines with J gene TRBJ1-2; no clear D gene. CDR3 size: 16 residues. Deletions cut 7 bases from V and 4 bases from J, with 22 bases between. The germline V gene encodes CDR1 SNHLY and CDR2 FYNNEI. The CDR3 spells CASTPRTGSIGYGYTF. The CDR3 coding sequence is TGTGCCAGCACCCCAAGGACGGGGAGTATCGGCTATGGCTACACCTTC.